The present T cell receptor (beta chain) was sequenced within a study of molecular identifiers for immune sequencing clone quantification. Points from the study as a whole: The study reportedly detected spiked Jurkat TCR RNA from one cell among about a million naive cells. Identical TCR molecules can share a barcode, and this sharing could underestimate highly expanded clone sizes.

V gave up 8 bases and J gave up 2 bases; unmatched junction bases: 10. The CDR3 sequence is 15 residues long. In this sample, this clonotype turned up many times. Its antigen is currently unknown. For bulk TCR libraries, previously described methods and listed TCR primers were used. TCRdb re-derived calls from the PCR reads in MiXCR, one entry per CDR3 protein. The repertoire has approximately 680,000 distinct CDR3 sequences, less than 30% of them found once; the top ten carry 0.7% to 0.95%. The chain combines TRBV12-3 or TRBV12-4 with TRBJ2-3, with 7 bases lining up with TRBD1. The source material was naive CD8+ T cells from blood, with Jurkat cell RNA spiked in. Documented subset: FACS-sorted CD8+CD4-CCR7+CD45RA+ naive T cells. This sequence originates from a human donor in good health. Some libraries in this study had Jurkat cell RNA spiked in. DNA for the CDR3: TGTGCCAGCTCTGCCGGGACAGCCTTCACAGATACGCAGTATTTT. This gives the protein CASSAGTAFTDTQYF.